This T cell receptor beta chain was observed in a study of blood T cell repertoires in COVID-19. Study-wide background: There were acute and convalescent COVID-19 samples, and they came from the United States, Italy and Spain. T cells, B-cell-depleted T cells, or PBMCs provided the cDNA or gDNA that served as material.

The germline gives CDR1 MNHEY, CDR2 SMNVEV (reference sequence). The trim removed 3 bases at V and 10 bases at J, leaving 11 bases unmatched. CDR3 size: 14 residues. Produced via immunoSEQ multiplex PCR; TCRdb's table is partial and in-frame only. The sample yields over 45,000 clones, approximately 82% seen once. The source of this sequence is a woman aged 80 or over with acute or convalescent COVID-19. The chain uses TRBV27 and TRBJ1-1; 7 bases align to TRBD1. Sequences were obtained from peripheral blood. The CDR3 DNA reads as TGTGCCAGCAGTTTCGGCGGACAGGCGCCCGGAGCTTTCTTT. Its protein product is CASSFGGQAPGAFF.